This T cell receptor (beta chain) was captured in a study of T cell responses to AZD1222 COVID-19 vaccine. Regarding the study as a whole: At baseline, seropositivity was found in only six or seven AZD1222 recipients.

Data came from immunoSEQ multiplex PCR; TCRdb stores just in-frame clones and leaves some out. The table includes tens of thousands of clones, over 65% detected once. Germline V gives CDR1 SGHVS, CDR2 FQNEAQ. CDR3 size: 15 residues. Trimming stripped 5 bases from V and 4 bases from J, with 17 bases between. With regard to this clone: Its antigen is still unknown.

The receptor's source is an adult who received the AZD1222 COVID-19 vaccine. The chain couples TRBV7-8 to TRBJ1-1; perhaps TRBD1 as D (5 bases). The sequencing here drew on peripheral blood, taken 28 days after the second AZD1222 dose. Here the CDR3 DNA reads TGTGCCAGCAGCCCTATTCAGGGTTCTAGCACTGAAGCTTTCTTT. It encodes CASSPIQGSSTEAFF.